This T cell receptor beta chain stems from a study of T-cell reconstitution after alpha-beta-depleted transplantation in children. Study-level findings and limits: After transplant, high TCRbeta diversity at day 60 in some patients arose from surviving recipient T cells and thymic progenitors. Most T-cell counts and diversity one year after the transplant came from T cells that were newly produced. Expanded graft clones numbering several hundred reportedly gave rise to alpha-beta T cells about two months after transplant.

The CDR3 consists of 17 residues. V shed 5 bases and J 5 bases; nucleotides not matched to a gene: 14. Using unique molecular identifiers, the investigators prepared the TCRbeta library. TCRdb ran MiXCR on the PCR reads and lists one entry per CDR3 protein. The table has some 120,000 distinct CDR3 sequences, 20% to 25% seen once. Ten or more counts support this clonotype. Its specificity is unknown. This clonotype was sampled from a male patient between 2 and 15 years old who had a stem cell transplant for chronic granulomatous disease, so the T cells may come from the graft donor. Sequences were derived from PBMCs, mostly from graft donor cells, sampled 180 days after TCRalphabeta/CD19-depleted stem cell transplant. The gene calls are TRBV12-3 or TRBV12-4 and TRBJ2-3; 9 bases match TRBD1. CDR3 in DNA: TGTGCCAGCAGTCGCAGTGGGACAGGGAGTCCGAGAGATACGCAGTATTTT. Protein product: CASSRSGTGSPRDTQYF.